The 9 T cell receptor beta chains below all came from one sample that was sequenced in a study of shared clonotypes between healthy human individuals. The data were produced by immunoSEQ multiplex PCR, yet TCRdb's version contains in-frame clones alone and is incomplete. This table holds hundreds of thousands of clones, 74% found once. Material: memory CD4+ T cells sorted from blood. The subset is: CD45RA-negative fraction. The receptors come from a woman aged 30 to 39 in good health.

The rearrangement links TRBV28 to TRBJ2-3; D remains ambiguous. The CDR3 sequence is 13 residues long. Germline values: CDR1 MDHEN, CDR2 SYDVKM. Trimming took off 3 bases at V and 5 bases at J, with 9 bases between the two ends. In DNA, the CDR3 is TGTGCCAGCAGTTTGCCCCAACTAGATACGCAGTATTTT. Translating it yields CASSLPQLDTQYF.

The V and J genes are TRBV19 and TRBJ1-2; D perhaps matches TRBD1 (5 bases). The CDR3 sequence is 15 residues long. In germline, CDR1 is LNHDA, CDR2 SQIVND (reference sequence). The ends were cut back, 7 bases at V and 5 bases at J, with 20 bases in the middle. The CDR3 DNA reads as TGTGCCAGTAAAGTTATAAGCCAGGGCATTTATGGCTACACCTTC. Residues: CASKVISQGIYGYTF.

The chain couples TRBV9 to TRBJ2-5; D is uncertain. Per the germline V gene, CDR1 is SGDLS and CDR2 is YYNGEE. CDR3 size: 14 residues. Trimming shortened V by 0 bases and J by 1 base, and 7 bases separated the two germline ends. This chain's CDR3 is CASSVDVIQETQYF. As DNA, the CDR3 is TGTGCCAGCAGCGTAGATGTGATCCAAGAGACCCAGTACTTC.

In its sample, this clone was seen a few times. This specimen includes other DNA sequences encoding the same CDR3. The V gene is TRBV28, the J gene TRBJ2-5, with 8 bases aligning to TRBD2. This CDR3 is 15 amino acids long. Looked up from germline, CDR1 is MDHEN and CDR2 is SYDVKM. V gave up 2 bases and J gave up 2 bases; unmatched junction bases: 4. The CDR3 DNA reads TGTGCCAGCAGTTTAACTAGCGGAGGTCAAGAGACCCAGTACTTC. Translation gives CASSLTSGGQETQYF. The variable domain in full, with the rest retrieved from reference TRBV28 and TRBJ2-5, is DVKVTQSSRYLVKRTGEKVFLECVQDMDHENMFWYRQDPGLGLRLIYFSYDVKMKEKGDIPEGYSVSREKKERFSLILESASTNQTSMYLCASSLTSGGQETQYFGPGTRLLVL.

The chain uses TRBV5-1 and TRBJ2-7, with unresolved D. The germline V and J ends were trimmed by 1 base and 0 bases, with 11 bases remaining between them. Germline assignment: CDR1 SGHRS and CDR2 YFSETQ. CDR3 length equals 15 residues. The CDR3 nucleotides read TGCGCCAGCAGCTTGTACGACACACCCTCCTACGAGCAGTACTTC. This gives the protein CASSLYDTPSYEQYF.

The rearrangement links TRBV4-2 to TRBJ1-5, with D unresolved. The CDR3 length is 16 residues. Trimming removed 1 base from V and 0 bases from J, with 10 bases in between. Per germline, CDR1 LGHNA and CDR2 YNFKEQ. The CDR3 region is CASSQAYLASNQPQHF. In nucleotides, the CDR3 is TGTGCCAGCAGCCAAGCGTACCTCGCTAGCAATCAGCCCCAGCATTTT.

This chain joins TRBV15 and TRBJ1-5; D remains unclear. With 7 bases removed from V and 6 bases from J, the gap between germline ends came to 13 bases. The CDR3 extends over 13 amino acids. Germline assignment: CDR1 LNHNV and CDR2 YYDKDF (reference sequence). CDR3 region: CATNQIGGQPQHF. As DNA, the CDR3 is TGTGCCACCAACCAGATAGGCGGTCAGCCCCAGCATTTT.

The rearrangement uses TRBV15 and TRBJ2-1, with no clear D. The CDR3 length is 15 residues. The germline V and J ends were trimmed by 2 bases and 8 bases, with 16 bases remaining between them. Germline CDR1 and CDR2: LNHNV and YYDKDF (reference sequence). CDR3 residues: CATSRPSGSPHEQFF. DNA for the CDR3: TGTGCCACCAGCAGACCCTCCGGTAGTCCCCATGAGCAGTTCTTC. The full variable domain, rest sourced from reference TRBV15 and TRBJ2-1, is DAMVIQNPRYQVTQFGKPVTLSCSQTLNHNVMYWYQQKSSQAPKLLFHYYDKDFNNEADTPDNFQSRRPNTSFCFLDIRSPGLGDTAMYLCATSRPSGSPHEQFFGPGTRLTVL.

The chain combines TRBV27 with TRBJ2-3; D is undetermined. Per the germline V gene, CDR1 is MNHEY and CDR2 is SMNVEV (reference sequence). V was trimmed by 6 bases and J by 5 bases, leaving 6 bases between them. The CDR3 covers 11 residues. The CDR3 bases are TGTGCCAGCAGCTCCCTAGATACGCAGTATTTT. This translates into CASSSLDTQYF.